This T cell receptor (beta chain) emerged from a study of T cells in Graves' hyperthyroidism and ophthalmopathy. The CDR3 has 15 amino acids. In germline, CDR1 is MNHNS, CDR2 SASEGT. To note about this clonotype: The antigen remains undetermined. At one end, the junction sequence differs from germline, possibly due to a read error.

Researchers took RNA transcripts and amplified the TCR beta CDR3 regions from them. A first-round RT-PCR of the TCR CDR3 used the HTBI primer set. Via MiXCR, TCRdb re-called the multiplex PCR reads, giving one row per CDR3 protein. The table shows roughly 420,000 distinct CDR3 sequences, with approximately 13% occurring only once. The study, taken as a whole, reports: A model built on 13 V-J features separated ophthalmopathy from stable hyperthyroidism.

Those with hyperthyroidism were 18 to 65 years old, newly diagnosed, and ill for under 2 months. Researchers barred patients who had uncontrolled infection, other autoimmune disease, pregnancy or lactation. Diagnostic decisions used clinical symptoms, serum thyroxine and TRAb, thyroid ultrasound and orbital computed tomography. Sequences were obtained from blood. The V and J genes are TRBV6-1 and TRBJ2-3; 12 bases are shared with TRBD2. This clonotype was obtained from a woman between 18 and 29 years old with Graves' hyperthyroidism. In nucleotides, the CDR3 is TGTGCCCGCAGGACTAGCGGGATCAGCACAGATACGCAGTATTTT. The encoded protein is CARRTSGISTDTQYF.